One T cell receptor (beta chain) is described in this entry. This entry belongs to a study of early T cells in non-severe SARS-CoV-2 infection. The CDR3 spans 16 residues. In germline, CDR1 is LGHNA, CDR2 YNFKEQ. With V trimmed by 3 bases and J by 3 bases, 0 bases remained unmatched. The TCR library protocol was used to attach unique molecular identifiers. These identifiers were attached to individual cDNA molecules. TCRdb re-analysed the 5' RACE reads in MiXCR, keeping a single row per CDR3 protein. The repertoire consists of approximately 64,000 distinct CDR3 sequences, with roughly 18% occurring once and the leading ten covering about 8.4%.

Specimen: whole blood, collected at baseline. V and J are TRBV4-2 and TRBJ2-3, with 16 positions matching TRBD2. This clonotype originated in an adult who was a healthcare worker with PCR-confirmed SARS-CoV-2 infection or an uninfected control (not recorded which). The CDR3 reads CASSQGLAGGTDTQYF. CDR3 in DNA: TGTGCCAGCAGCCAGGGACTAGCGGGAGGGACAGATACGCAGTATTTT.